Described below is a single TCR beta chain sequence and its context. CDR1 is SGHAT and CDR2 is FQDESV in the germline V gene (reference sequence). The V and J ends lost 8 bases and 4 bases respectively, with 13 bases between them. CDR3 length equals 13 residues. This sample stems from a study of beta chain features in type 1 diabetes. Expressed TCRB transcripts were sequenced after all isolated RNA was converted to cDNA. Sequencing was performed with immunoSEQ multiplex PCR; in TCRdb, only in-frame clones are kept and a portion is missing. In the table there are roughly 400,000 clones, around 15% of which are singletons.

The specimen was naive CD4+ T cells from blood. The rearrangement uses TRBV11-1 and TRBJ2-3, with D perhaps TRBD2 (6 bases). This sequence was found in a woman between 18 and 29 years old in good health. The CDR3 coding sequence is TGTGCCAGCTCCCCCCGGAGGGCAGATACGCAGTATTTT. Translating it yields CASSPRRADTQYF.